Each of the 13 T cell receptor beta chains below was sequenced from the same sample in a study of T cells in pancreatic ductal adenocarcinoma. The selected patients with pancreatic ductal adenocarcinoma had surgery but no neoadjuvant therapy. The data were produced by immunoSEQ multiplex PCR, yet TCRdb's version contains in-frame clones alone and is incomplete. The table lists over 85,000 clones, nearly 95% of them singletons, with roughly 3% in the top ten. Source material: PBMCs. These receptors originate from a human donor with pancreatic ductal adenocarcinoma.

The chain is built from TRBV28 and TRBJ1-1; no definite D call. Deletions cut 6 bases from V and 9 bases from J, with 20 bases between. In germline, CDR1 is MDHEN, CDR2 SYDVKM. This CDR3 contains 14 residues. In DNA form, the CDR3 reads TGTGCCAGCAGAACTAGCAACAGCGCCATAAAAGCTTTCTTT. Translated, it gives CASRTSNSAIKAFF.

V gene TRBV7-7 combines with J gene TRBJ2-5; possible D gene TRBD1, 6 bases. V was shortened by 5 bases and J by 5 bases, with 15 bases between the two germline ends. The germline V gene has CDR1 SSHAT and CDR2 FNYEAQ (reference sequence). CDR3 length: 14 amino acids. DNA of the CDR3: TGTGCCAGCAGCCCAAGACAGGCCGGGGAGACCCAGTACTTC. Amino acids: CASSPRQAGETQYF.

This sequence joins TRBV7-9 and TRBJ1-2; unclear D gene. Between the trimmed V and J ends, which lost 2 bases and 7 bases, there was a span of 14 bases. The CDR3 loop spans 14 amino acids. Per the germline V gene, CDR1 is SEHNR and CDR2 is FQNEAQ (reference sequence). The CDR3 protein is CASSLFLSSGGYTF. The CDR3 DNA is TGTGCCAGCAGCTTATTCCTATCCTCCGGTGGCTACACCTTC.

The rearrangement uses TRBV11-1 and TRBJ2-2; possible D gene TRBD1, 5 bases. V shed 0 bases and J shed 5 bases, with 7 bases lying between them. CDR3 size: 14 residues. Germline V lookup: CDR1 SGHAT, CDR2 FQDESV (reference sequence). The DNA of the CDR3 is TGTGCCAGCAGCTTAGCCTCAGGGACCGGGGAGCTGTTTTTT. It specifies CASSLASGTGELFF.

This clone was recorded only once. V usage is TRBV19 and J usage is TRBJ2-7, with no clear D. CDR1 is LNHDA, CDR2 SQIVND, per germline (reference sequence). The CDR3 runs 12 residues. Trimming took off 10 bases at V and 2 bases at J, with 12 bases between the two ends. The CDR3 nucleotides read TGTGCCACCACAACGAGGACCTACGAGCAGTACTTC. It specifies CATTTRTYEQYF. The entire variable domain, with the rest obtained from reference TRBV19 and TRBJ2-7, is as follows: DGGITQSPKYLFRKEGQNVTLSCEQNLNHDAMYWYRQDPGQGLRLIYYSQIVNDFQKGDIAEGYSVSREKKESFPLTVTSAQKNPTAFYLCATTTRTYEQYFGPGTRLTVT.

The chain joins TRBV5-4 to TRBJ2-3; 8 bases agree with TRBD1. There are 14 residues in the CDR3. Germline-derived CDR1 and CDR2 are SGHNT and YYREEE (reference sequence). V dropped 1 base and J dropped 2; count of bases not matched to a gene: 0. The DNA for the CDR3 is TGTGCCAGCAGCTTGCAGGGGGCCACAGATACGCAGTATTTT. It codes for CASSLQGATDTQYF.

This rearrangement joins TRBV4-2 to TRBJ1-5; weak D call: TRBD1 (5 bases). Between the trimmed V and J ends, which lost 5 bases and 2 bases, there was a span of 19 bases. Germline V CDR1 and CDR2: LGHNA, YNFKEQ. CDR3 size: 17 residues. CDR3 coding DNA: TGTGCCAGCAGCGACACCCTAGGGGCAAATGGCAATCAGCCCCAGCATTTT. It yields the protein CASSDTLGANGNQPQHF.

The sample holds a few counts of this clone. The genes are TRBV7-9 and TRBJ1-1; possibly TRBD1 for D (6 bases). V dropped 5 bases and J dropped 5 bases, with 12 bases sitting between them. Germline CDR1 and CDR2: SEHNR and FQNEAQ (reference sequence). The CDR3 contains 13 residues. CDR3 nucleotides: TGTGCCAGCAGCAAAGGGGGGGAAACTGAAGCTTTCTTT. Protein sequence: CASSKGGETEAFF.

The chain has TRBV12-5 and TRBJ2-3; 13 bases map to TRBD2. Looked up from germline, CDR1 is LGHNT and CDR2 is FRNRAP. V was pared by 6 bases and J by 2 bases, with 5 bases of the junction left unmatched. The CDR3 is 16 amino acids. The CDR3 is CASGHGTSGVTDTQYF. The CDR3 DNA sequence: TGTGCTAGTGGGCATGGGACTAGCGGGGTCACAGATACGCAGTATTTT.

This chain joins TRBV2 and TRBJ2-3, with D uncertain. The germline V and J ends were trimmed by 6 bases and 2 bases, with 9 bases remaining between them. This CDR3 has 13 residues. Germline V gene data show CDR1 as SNHLY and CDR2 as FYNNEI. CDR3 residues: CASRVGATDTQYF. The CDR3 bases are TGTGCCAGCAGGGTTGGAGCCACAGATACGCAGTATTTT.

The V and J genes are TRBV6-1 and TRBJ2-7; TRBD1 might be the D (5 bases). Germline V lookup: CDR1 MNHNS, CDR2 SASEGT. CDR3 length: 12 amino acids. With 11 bases removed from V and 2 bases from J, the gap between germline ends came to 13 bases. DNA of the CDR3: TGTGCCGGTGGGAAGGGGACCTACGAGCAGTACTTC. It yields the protein CAGGKGTYEQYF.

The chain joins TRBV10-2 to TRBJ2-7, with TRBD2 matching 10 bases. Germline V gene lookup returns CDR1 WSHSY and CDR2 SAAADI. V gave up 10 bases and J gave up 2 bases; unmatched junction bases: 5. CDR3 length: 13 amino acids. The CDR3 DNA follows: TGCGCCACCCGACTAGCGGGCACCTACGAGCAGTACTTC. It yields the protein CATRLAGTYEQYF.

This sequence joins TRBV7-2 and TRBJ2-4; 9 bases line up with TRBD1. The CDR3 has 16 amino acids. J was trimmed by 0 bases and V by 5 bases; bases with no gene match: 5. Germline V CDR1 and CDR2: SGHTA, FQGNSA. The CDR3: CASSIRQGEAKNIQYF. The CDR3 DNA is TGTGCCAGCAGCATCCGACAGGGGGAAGCCAAAAACATTCAGTACTTC.